This T cell receptor beta chain was obtained from a study of glioma-infiltrating T cells after dendritic cell vaccination. This CDR3 spans 14 amino acids. Trimming removed 6 bases from V and 6 bases from J; junction bases left unmatched: 6. Germline CDR1 is MNHNS and CDR2 is SASEGT. Amplification used 60 V beta primers and 13 J beta primers. TCRdb's copy holds only in-frame clones and misses some; the assay was immunoSEQ multiplex PCR. The profile shows roughly 68,000 clones, more than 75% of them singletons. A note on this clone: Its antigen is unidentified.

Broader study findings: Complete blood and tumor specimen sets were limited to few patients.

The chain uses TRBV6-1 and TRBJ1-2, with 11 bases lining up with TRBD1. This specimen was blood, taken before dendritic cell vaccination. The receptor comes from a human donor with glioblastoma. The CDR3 DNA follows: TGTGCCAGCAGAAGGACAGGGGGCTTGAATGGCTACACCTTC. Residues: CASRRTGGLNGYTF.